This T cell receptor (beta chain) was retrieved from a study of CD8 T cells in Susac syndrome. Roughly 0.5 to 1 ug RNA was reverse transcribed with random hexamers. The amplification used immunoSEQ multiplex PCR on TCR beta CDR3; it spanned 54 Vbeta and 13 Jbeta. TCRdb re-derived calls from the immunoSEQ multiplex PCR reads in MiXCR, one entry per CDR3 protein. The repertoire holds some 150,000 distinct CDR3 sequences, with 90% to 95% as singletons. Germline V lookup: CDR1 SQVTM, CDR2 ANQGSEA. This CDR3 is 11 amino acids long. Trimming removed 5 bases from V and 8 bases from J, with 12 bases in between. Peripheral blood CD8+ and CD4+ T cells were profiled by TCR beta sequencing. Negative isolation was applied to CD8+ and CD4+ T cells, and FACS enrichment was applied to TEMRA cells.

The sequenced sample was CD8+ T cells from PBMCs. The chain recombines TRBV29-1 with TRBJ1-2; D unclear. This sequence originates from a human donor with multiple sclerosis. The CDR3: CSVYGGSGYTF. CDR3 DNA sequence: TGCAGCGTTTATGGAGGGTCCGGCTACACCTTC.